These 26 T cell receptor beta chains were sequenced from one sample in a study of Ad26.COV2.S vaccination and SARS-CoV-2 variants. Libraries were prepared by immunoSEQ multiplex PCR; TCRdb keeps only in-frame clonotypes and omits some of them. The data show around 320,000 clones, around 87% seen once. Treatment: roughly 20 received Ad26.COV2.S at low or high dose, single or two shots; about 5 received placebo; per-sample allocation not given. It was on day 63 after the first vaccine or placebo injection that samples were taken. This sample comprised peripheral blood, obtained in a trial of Ad26.COV2.S vaccine versus placebo. These receptors came from a person between 18 and 60 years old who received the Ad26.COV2.S COVID-19 vaccine or a placebo.

V is TRBV4-3 and J is TRBJ2-5, with 13 bases fitting TRBD2. The germline V gene encodes CDR1 LGHNA and CDR2 YSLEER. J gave up 5 bases and V 2 bases, and 2 bases lay outside the gene matches. The CDR3 spans 15 residues. Written as DNA, the CDR3 is TGCGCCAGCAGCCAAACTAGCGGGGGGGCGGAGACCCAGTACTTC. It codes for CASSQTSGGAETQYF.

This clone has just a few counts. J is TRBJ1-3 and V is TRBV3-1 (or the pseudogene TRBV3-2), with D unclear. V lost 3 bases, J lost 0 bases, and 6 bases lay in between. Germline V gene data show CDR1 as LGHDT and CDR2 as YNNKEL (reference sequence). This CDR3 spans 14 amino acids. CDR3 DNA sequence: TGTGCCAGCAGCCATCAGATCTCTGGAAACACCATATATTTT. Encoded protein: CASSHQISGNTIYF.

V usage is TRBV19 and J usage is TRBJ1-6; D perhaps matches TRBD1 (6 bases). There are 13 residues in the CDR3. Germline assignment: CDR1 LNHDA and CDR2 SQIVND (reference sequence). Deletions cut 5 bases from V and 8 bases from J, with 10 bases between. CDR3 region: CASSQGLDSPLHF. The CDR3 region has the DNA TGTGCCAGTAGTCAGGGGTTGGATTCACCCCTCCACTTT. The whole variable domain, filled in from reference TRBV19 and TRBJ1-6, reads DGGITQSPKYLFRKEGQNVTLSCEQNLNHDAMYWYRQDPGQGLRLIYYSQIVNDFQKGDIAEGYSVSREKKESFPLTVTSAQKNPTAFYLCASSQGLDSPLHFGNGTRLTVT.

The gene calls are TRBV7-3 and TRBJ1-2; TRBD1 matches 12 bases. Germline CDR1 is SGHTA and CDR2 is FQGTGA. The CDR3 totals 16 residues. V shed 3 bases, J shed 7 bases, and the junction held 9 bases outside the gene matches. The CDR3 is CASSLNPGQGAGGYTF. The CDR3 coding sequence is TGTGCCAGCAGCTTGAATCCGGGACAGGGGGCCGGTGGCTACACCTTC.

J is TRBJ2-5 and V is TRBV12-3 or TRBV12-4; D is uncertain. V lost 4 bases and J 1 base, leaving 7 bases between the germline ends. This CDR3 is built from 13 residues. The CDR3 sequence: CASSSPSQETQYF. CDR3 bases: TGTGCCAGCAGTTCCCCTAGCCAAGAGACCCAGTACTTC.

V is TRBV4-1 and J is TRBJ2-7; TRBD1 agrees at 7 bases. Trimming took 4 bases from V and 1 from J; bases not matched to a gene: 16. The CDR3 sequence is 18 residues long. Germline loops: CDR1 MGHRA, CDR2 YSYEKL. The CDR3 reads CASSPESPGTEGSYEQYF. The CDR3 DNA reads as TGCGCCAGCAGCCCAGAGTCACCCGGGACAGAGGGATCCTACGAGCAGTACTTC.

The genes are TRBV4-1 and TRBJ2-7; tentatively, D is TRBD2 (6 bases). The CDR3 consists of 17 residues. Trimming took off 1 base at V and 0 bases at J, with 16 bases between the two ends. The germline V gene has CDR1 MGHRA and CDR2 YSYEKL. The CDR3 DNA is TGCGCCAGCAGCCAAGGGGAAGGACTACCGTTCTCCTACGAGCAGTACTTC. Its translation is CASSQGEGLPFSYEQYF.

The chain has TRBV3-1 (or the pseudogene TRBV3-2) and TRBJ2-2; 10 bases are a match to TRBD2. The CDR3 loop spans 15 amino acids. The germline CDR1 and CDR2 sequences are LGHDT and YNNKEL (reference sequence). Trimming at V came to 4 bases and at J to 4 bases, leaving 3 bases not matched to a gene. The DNA for the CDR3 is TGTGCCAGCAGCCCCCGGACTAGCGGCACCGGGGAGCTGTTTTTT. Translation: CASSPRTSGTGELFF.

The chain uses TRBV7-6 and TRBJ1-1; 8 positions match TRBD1. The CDR3 covers 17 residues. Trimming took 1 base from V and 2 from J; bases not matched to a gene: 9. Germline V lookup: CDR1 SGHVS, CDR2 FNYEAQ. CDR3 coding DNA: TGTGCCAGCAGCTTAGGATCAGGGGGCTTCGGCAACACTGAAGCTTTCTTT. It encodes CASSLGSGGFGNTEAFF.

The chain has TRBV28 and TRBJ2-7, with 7 bases that match TRBD2. Per the germline V gene, CDR1 is MDHEN and CDR2 is SYDVKM. V dropped 2 bases and J dropped 4; count of bases not matched to a gene: 14. CDR3 length equals 17 residues. CDR3 loop: CASSLQGGGQGGYEQYF. The CDR3 DNA follows: TGTGCCAGCAGTTTACAGGGCGGGGGTCAGGGAGGATACGAGCAGTACTTC.

V is TRBV7-2 and J is TRBJ2-2; the match to TRBD1 covers 7 bases. This CDR3 is built from 16 residues. Germline CDR1 reads SGHTA; CDR2 reads FQGNSA. With V trimmed by 1 base and J by 3 bases, 5 bases remained unmatched. CDR3 DNA: TGTGCCAGCAGCTTAGAGAGGGACAGATACACCGGGGAGCTGTTTTTT. Its protein product is CASSLERDRYTGELFF.

The rearrangement uses TRBV6-2 or TRBV6-3 and TRBJ2-2; D is possibly TRBD1 (7 bases). The CDR3 contains 16 residues. Germline V gene sequence: CDR1 MNHEY, CDR2 SVGEGT. V gave up 5 bases and J gave up 0 bases, with 13 bases separating them. The CDR3 DNA reads TGTGCCAGCAGTGGCGCAGGGGGGACGAACACCGGGGAGCTGTTTTTT. Its translation: CASSGAGGTNTGELFF.

This clone appeared many times. The chain uses TRBV7-2 and TRBJ1-6; 9 bases align to TRBD1. The germline CDR1 and CDR2 sequences are SGHTA and FQGNSA. J gave up 8 bases and V 1 base, and 3 bases lay outside the gene matches. The CDR3 consists of 15 residues. The CDR3: CASSLGGQGHSPLHF. The CDR3 nucleotides are TGTGCCAGCAGCTTAGGGGGACAGGGACATTCACCCCTCCACTTT.

In its sample, this clone was seen a few times. This chain links TRBV3-1 (or the pseudogene TRBV3-2) with TRBJ1-5; D gene uncertain. The germline gives CDR1 LGHDT, CDR2 YNNKEL (reference sequence). V shed 0 bases and J shed 6 bases, with 6 bases lying between them. The CDR3 extends over 13 amino acids. The CDR3 protein is CASSQDRAQPQHF. The CDR3 region has the DNA TGTGCCAGCAGCCAAGATCGCGCTCAGCCCCAGCATTTT.

V and J are TRBV18 and TRBJ2-7; D gene ambiguous. V was clipped by 2 bases and J by 2 bases, with 7 bases between them. Germline assignment: CDR1 KGHSH and CDR2 LQKENI. CDR3 length equals 13 residues. The CDR3 DNA is TGTGCCAGCTCACCAAGTGGGACCTACGAGCAGTACTTC. Its translation: CASSPSGTYEQYF. Full variable domain (remainder filled in from reference TRBV18 and TRBJ2-7): NAGVMQNPRHLVRRRGQEARLRCSPMKGHSHVYWYRQLPEEGLKFMVYLQKENIIDESGMPKERFSAEFPKEGPSILRIQQVVRGDSAAYFCASSPSGTYEQYFGPGTRLTVT.

The chain recombines TRBV19 with TRBJ1-1; D may be TRBD1 (6 bases). Trimming cost V 7 bases and J 6 bases, with 18 bases left between them. The CDR3 covers 14 residues. Per germline, CDR1 LNHDA and CDR2 SQIVND (reference sequence). CDR3 sequence reads: CASMSRRGDPEAFF. Written as DNA, the CDR3 is TGTGCCAGTATGAGTCGCAGGGGAGACCCTGAAGCTTTCTTT.

As DNA, the CDR3 is TGTGCCAGTAGTATAGGGTGGGGGGCACCTCGCTCTGGGGCCAACGTCCTGACTTTC. Its translation is CASSIGWGAPRSGANVLTF. The J gene is TRBJ2-6, the V gene TRBV19; D may correspond to TRBD1 or TRBD2 (6 bases each). V dropped 1 base and J dropped 0 bases, with 16 bases sitting between them. This CDR3 has 19 residues. The germline CDR1 and CDR2 sequences are LNHDA and SQIVND (reference sequence). Full variable domain (rest looked up from reference TRBV19 and TRBJ2-6): DGGITQSPKYLFRKEGQNVTLSCEQNLNHDAMYWYRQDPGQGLRLIYYSQIVNDFQKGDIAEGYSVSREKKESFPLTVTSAQKNPTAFYLCASSIGWGAPRSGANVLTFGAGSRLTVL.

This clone has just one count. The V gene is TRBV30, the J gene TRBJ1-1; a possible D gene is TRBD1 (6 bases). This CDR3 spans 12 amino acids. Trimming took off 1 base at V and 9 bases at J, with 12 bases between the two ends. CDR1 and CDR2 from the germline V gene are GTSNPN and SVGIG (reference sequence). The CDR3 DNA reads as TGTGCCTGGAGTGAAGGGACATACAAAGCTTTCTTT. This gives the protein CAWSEGTYKAFF.

The chain couples TRBV29-1 to TRBJ2-5; the D is unclear. Germline CDR1 and CDR2: SQVTM and ANQGSEA. V lost 6 bases, J lost 4 bases, and 15 bases lay in between. The CDR3 is 13 residues long. CDR3 sequence reads: CSVTSAPGETQYF. As DNA, the CDR3 is TGCAGCGTGACCTCGGCCCCTGGAGAGACCCAGTACTTC.

This clone was recorded once. The CDR3 region is CASSLESYQPQHF. The CDR3 nucleotides are TGTGCCAGCAGTTTAGAATCTTATCAGCCCCAGCATTTT. V usage is TRBV12-3 or TRBV12-4 and J usage is TRBJ1-5; D remains unclear. Trimming shortened V by 1 base and J by 5 bases, and 6 bases separated the two germline ends. This CDR3 contains 13 residues.

Remarks on this clone: A far more abundant clone sits one base away, making this likely a read error. The same CDR3 arises from other DNA sequences in this sample as well. The chain recombines TRBV7-3 with TRBJ1-1; D is unresolved. Germline CDR1 is SGHTA and CDR2 is FQGTGA. The length of the CDR3 is 13 residues. The V end was cut by 2 bases, the J end by 0 bases, with 4 bases between. In nucleotides, the CDR3 is TGTGCCAGCAGCTTAGGTATGAACACTGAAGCTTTCTTT. Amino acid sequence: CASSLGMNTEAFF.

The rearrangement joins TRBV10-3 to TRBJ1-1, with no clear D. The CDR3 spans 14 residues. CDR1 and CDR2 from the germline V gene are ENHRY and SYGVKD. V was trimmed by 1 base and J by 3 bases, leaving 9 bases between them. CDR3 sequence reads: CAISEWGEDTEAFF. Here the CDR3 DNA reads TGTGCCATCAGTGAGTGGGGTGAGGACACTGAAGCTTTCTTT.

The chain combines TRBV10-3 with TRBJ2-7; D might be TRBD1 (6 bases). CDR1 and CDR2 (germline): ENHRY, SYGVKD. With 3 bases removed from V and 2 bases from J, the gap between germline ends came to 11 bases. The CDR3 is 14 residues long. In DNA, the CDR3 is TGTGCCATCAGTGATCCGGGACAACCCTACGAGCAGTACTTC. This sequence encodes CAISDPGQPYEQYF.

The chain recombines TRBV6-4 with TRBJ2-1, with 9 bases fitting TRBD2. Per the germline V gene, CDR1 is MRHNA and CDR2 is SNTAGT. V lost 5 bases to trimming and J lost 4 bases; unmatched junction nucleotides: 3. The CDR3 has 14 residues. Here the CDR3 DNA reads TGTGCCAGCAGTAGCGGGGGGTATTACAATGAGCAGTTCTTC. It codes for CASSSGGYYNEQFF.

V is TRBV18 and J is TRBJ2-3; 8 nucleotides agree with TRBD1. J was trimmed by 3 bases and V by 1 base; bases with no gene match: 9. Germline CDR1 and CDR2: KGHSH and LQKENI. The length of the CDR3 is 17 residues. The CDR3 DNA is TGTGCCAGCTCACCACGAGGCCAGGGGGCTCGGACAGATACGCAGTATTTT. This encodes CASSPRGQGARTDTQYF. The whole variable domain, remainder taken from reference TRBV18 and TRBJ2-3, is NAGVMQNPRHLVRRRGQEARLRCSPMKGHSHVYWYRQLPEEGLKFMVYLQKENIIDESGMPKERFSAEFPKEGPSILRIQQVVRGDSAAYFCASSPRGQGARTDTQYFGPGTRLTVL.

The CDR3, as DNA: TGTGCCAGCAGCTTAGCGGGTCCGTCTAGCGGGGGGTTAATAGATATTTACGAGCAGTACTTC. This sequence encodes CASSLAGPSSGGLIDIYEQYF. This chain uses TRBV7-2 with TRBJ2-7; 11 nucleotides align to TRBD2. V shed 0 bases and J 4 bases; nucleotides not matched to a gene: 20. Germline V gives CDR1 SGHTA, CDR2 FQGNSA. This CDR3 has 21 amino acids.